This T cell receptor beta chain appears in the sequencing data of a study of T-cell memory formation after mild COVID-19. TCRdb processed the 5' RACE reads anew with MiXCR; each CDR3 protein has one entry. The table records about 270,000 distinct CDR3 sequences, approximately 18% of them present only once. This clonotype came up a few times. The V gene end was trimmed by 4 bases and the J gene end by 6 bases; junction bases not matched to a gene: 12. This CDR3 has 16 residues. CDR1 is MNHEY and CDR2 is SVGEGT in the germline V gene. The V call is TRBV6-2 or TRBV6-3, the J call TRBJ1-1; 9 bases line up with TRBD1. This receptor was identified in a man aged 18 to 29 who had mild COVID-19 (a few samples of this study predate the infection). Cell type and time point are not known. The source material was PBMCs or a T cell subset sorted from them (not recorded which). DNA for the CDR3: TGTGCCAGCAGTTCGATTTGGACAGGGGAGGTCCCTGAAGCTTTCTTT. This translates into CASSSIWTGEVPEAFF.